A single sample is the source of the 20 T cell receptor beta chains below, sequenced in a study of cytotoxic CD8 clonotypes in ibrutinib-treated CLL. TCRdb's copy holds only in-frame clones and misses some; the assay was immunoSEQ multiplex PCR. The sample consists of about 6,700 clones, 60% to 80% of them appearing once. The material was PBMCs, obtained before ibrutinib treatment. Every receptor here comes from a human donor with chronic lymphocytic leukemia.

The chain employs TRBV9 and TRBJ1-4, with D possibly being TRBD1 (6 bases). The CDR3 has 13 residues. Trimming removed 6 bases at V and 6 bases at J, with 12 bases between. Germline values: CDR1 SGDLS, CDR2 YYNGEE. The CDR3, as DNA: TGTGCCAGCAAGGGGGGACGGGATGAAAAACTGTTTTTT. As protein: CASKGGRDEKLFF.

V gene TRBV5-4 combines with J gene TRBJ1-1; D unclear. Trimming removed 3 bases at V and 10 bases at J, with 16 bases between. The CDR3 is 13 amino acids. CDR1 SGHNT and CDR2 YYREEE come from the germline V gene (reference sequence). DNA for the CDR3: TGTGCCAGCAGCTCCCTACAGAGGCGGGGAGCTTTCTTT. Translating gives CASSSLQRRGAFF.

J is TRBJ1-1 and V is TRBV6-6; 8 positions agree with TRBD1. CDR3 length equals 14 residues. The germline V gene encodes CDR1 MNHNY and CDR2 SVGAGI (reference sequence). J was trimmed by 11 bases and V by 5 bases; bases with no gene match: 13. DNA for the CDR3: TGTGCCAGCAGTAGCAGGGACAGGAGGATACAGGCTTTCTTT. Protein product: CASSSRDRRIQAFF.

The gene calls are TRBV19 and TRBJ1-2; D may be TRBD1 (6 bases). Germline V gives CDR1 LNHDA, CDR2 SQIVND (reference sequence). There are 12 residues in the CDR3. In DNA, the CDR3 is TGTGCTACCGGGATAAAGGGGGTCGGCTACACCTTC. The encoded protein is CATGIKGVGYTF.

J is TRBJ2-7 and V is TRBV7-8, with D tentatively TRBD2 (5 bases). V dropped 10 bases and J dropped 2 bases, with 21 bases sitting between them. Germline assignment: CDR1 SGHVS and CDR2 FQNEAQ. The CDR3 is made up of 15 amino acids. CDR3 sequence: CATTPQGGFTYEQYF. The DNA of the CDR3 is TGTGCCACCACCCCCCAAGGAGGATTTACCTACGAGCAGTACTTC. Drawing the rest from reference TRBV7-8 and TRBJ2-7, the complete variable domain is GAGVSQSPRYKVAKRGQDVALRCDPISGHVSLFWYQQALGQGPEFLTYFQNEAQLDKSGLPSDRFFAERPEGSVSTLKIQRTQQEDSAVYLCATTPQGGFTYEQYFGPGTRLTVT.

The chain uses TRBV4-2 and TRBJ2-5, with TRBD2 identical over 10 bases. Germline lookup yields CDR1 LGHNA and CDR2 YNFKEQ. J gave up 6 bases and V 5 bases, and 9 bases lay outside the gene matches. The length of the CDR3 is 15 residues. Here the CDR3 reads CASSLQAGGRQTQYF. In DNA form, the CDR3 reads TGTGCCAGCAGCTTACAAGCGGGGGGGCGGCAGACCCAGTACTTC.

This chain connects TRBV5-5 to TRBJ2-2; D gene ambiguous. CDR1 is SGHKS and CDR2 is YYEKEE in the germline V gene (reference sequence). The V end lost 4 bases, the J end lost 3 bases, and 16 bases lay between the germline ends. The CDR3 extends over 16 amino acids. Here the CDR3 reads CASSPHLSPDTGELFF. Here the CDR3 DNA reads TGTGCCAGCAGCCCTCACCTGTCACCGGACACCGGGGAGCTGTTTTTT.

The V gene is TRBV25-1, the J gene TRBJ1-1, with D perhaps matching TRBD1 (5 bases). Trimming took off 9 bases at V and 4 bases at J, with 15 bases between the two ends. CDR1 is MGHDK and CDR2 is SYGVNS in the germline V gene. The CDR3 is 13 residues long. CDR3 protein: CASKRWQGTEAFF. Written as DNA, the CDR3 is TGTGCCAGTAAAAGGTGGCAGGGCACTGAAGCTTTCTTT. Full variable domain (missing parts from reference TRBV25-1 and TRBJ1-1): EADIYQTPRYLVIGTGKKITLECSQTMGHDKMYWYQQDPGMELHLIHYSYGVNSTEKGDLSSESTVSRIRTEHFPLTLESARPSHTSQYLCASKRWQGTEAFFGQGTRLTVV.

In this sample, this clone turned up once. This rearrangement joins TRBV7-2 to TRBJ2-5; 8 bases fit TRBD1. The CDR3 loop spans 14 amino acids. V was clipped by 4 bases and J by 7 bases; unmatched bases: 8. Germline V gene lookup returns CDR1 SGHTA and CDR2 FQGNSA. The CDR3 DNA reads as TGTGCCAGCAGCTCCAGGGGGCTCCGGGGGACCCAGTACTTC. This codes for CASSSRGLRGTQYF.

The chain recombines TRBV5-1 with TRBJ1-1, with TRBD1 identical over 8 bases. Germline trimming cut 0 bases from V and 5 bases from J; bases unmatched to any gene: 9. CDR3 length: 16 residues. The V gene's germline CDR1 is SGHRS and CDR2 YFSETQ. The CDR3 DNA reads TGCGCCAGCAGCTTGGGGGACAGGCCTAGGGCGACTGAAGCTTTCTTT. This translates into CASSLGDRPRATEAFF.

This rearrangement joins TRBV5-1 to TRBJ2-2; D is uncertain. V shed 5 bases and J shed 7 bases, with 15 bases lying between them. Germline V gene data show CDR1 as SGHRS and CDR2 as YFSETQ. CDR3 size: 14 residues. This CDR3 reads CASRGYLAGGELFF. In nucleotides, the CDR3 is TGCGCCAGCAGGGGGTATTTGGCCGGCGGGGAGCTGTTTTTT.

This chain joins TRBV5-8 and TRBJ2-4, with D maybe TRBD2 (5 bases). Germline V gene sequence: CDR1 SGHTS, CDR2 YDEGEE. Trimming took 4 bases from V and 1 from J, leaving 21 bases between them. The length of the CDR3 is 18 residues. The CDR3 DNA follows: TGTGCCAGCAGCCGGGGTGCTGACATAGTCCGGGCCAAAAACATTCAGTACTTC. Translation: CASSRGADIVRAKNIQYF.

This clone was observed once. The gene calls are TRBV5-1 and TRBJ2-3, with D perhaps matching TRBD2 (5 bases). CDR1 is SGHRS, CDR2 YFSETQ, per germline. V was cut by 2 bases and J by 1 base, with 14 bases left in between. The CDR3 is 16 residues long. The CDR3 DNA reads as TGCGCCAGCAGCTTCCTACAGCCCGGGGGCACAGATACGCAGTATTTT. Translating it yields CASSFLQPGGTDTQYF.

This chain's CDR3 is CASRFPGYTF. CDR3 DNA: TGTGCCAGCCGGTTCCCTGGCTACACCTTC. The rearrangement uses TRBV10-3 and TRBJ1-2; D gene unclear. With 10 bases removed from V and 7 bases from J, the gap between germline ends came to 10 bases. CDR1 and CDR2 (germline): ENHRY, SYGVKD. The CDR3 length is 10 residues.

This clone was seen once. V usage is TRBV7-2 and J usage is TRBJ2-7; 8 bases line up with TRBD2. The length of the CDR3 is 17 residues. Trimming at V came to 5 bases and at J to 4 bases, leaving 16 bases not matched to a gene. Per germline, CDR1 SGHTA and CDR2 FQGNSA. The CDR3 nucleotides are TGTGCCAGCAGCCACCAGTCTACCGGGACTAGAAAATACGAGCAGTACTTC. It yields the protein CASSHQSTGTRKYEQYF. The full variable domain, completed using reference TRBV7-2 and TRBJ2-7, is GAGVSQSPSNKVTEKGKDVELRCDPISGHTALYWYRQSLGQGLEFLIYFQGNSAPDKSGLPSDRFSAERTGGSVSTLTIQRTQQEDSAVYLCASSHQSTGTRKYEQYFGPGTRLTVT.

The genes are TRBV6-5 and TRBJ1-2; perhaps TRBD1 as D (5 bases). The ends were cut back, 6 bases at V and 7 bases at J, with 21 bases in the middle. Germline values: CDR1 MNHEY, CDR2 SVGAGI. The CDR3 is 15 amino acids. The CDR3 coding sequence is TGTGCCAGCAGCCCCAACCCCCGAGGGGAGGCTGGCTACACCTTC. It encodes CASSPNPRGEAGYTF.

A few counts support this clone. The DNA of the CDR3 is TGTGCCAGCAGCCCACATGACGGGGGGCCCTGGAATGAGCAGTTCTTC. Translating it yields CASSPHDGGPWNEQFF. The V and J genes are TRBV7-9 and TRBJ2-1; D possibly corresponds to TRBD2 (7 bases). CDR3 length: 16 residues. V dropped 5 bases and J dropped 7 bases, with 21 bases sitting between them. Germline CDR1 is SEHNR and CDR2 is FQNEAQ (reference sequence).

V usage is TRBV15 and J usage is TRBJ1-5; D remains ambiguous. The CDR3 runs to 14 residues. The V and J ends lost 9 bases and 0 bases respectively, with 12 bases between them. Germline CDR1 is LNHNV and CDR2 is YYDKDF (reference sequence). CDR3 sequence: CATLTGDSNQPQHF. The CDR3 nucleotides are TGTGCCACACTTACCGGGGATAGCAATCAGCCCCAGCATTTT.

This clone has a handful of counts. CDR3 residues: CASSLAEGSALHF. CDR3 sequence (DNA): TGTGCCAGCAGCTTAGCGGAGGGCTCGGCCCTCCACTTT. This chain uses TRBV7-9 with TRBJ1-6; D gene ambiguous. The CDR3 covers 13 residues. Trimming pared 0 bases from V and 14 bases from J, leaving 11 bases between. From germline, CDR1 is SEHNR and CDR2 FQNEAQ (reference sequence).

The chain has TRBV5-5 and TRBJ1-2; TRBD1 matches 10 bases. The V gene's germline CDR1 is SGHKS and CDR2 YYEKEE (reference sequence). With V trimmed by 4 bases and J by 5 bases, 8 bases remained unmatched. CDR3 length: 15 residues. The chain's CDR3 is CASSPWDRGFYGYTF. CDR3 nucleotides: TGTGCCAGCAGCCCCTGGGACAGGGGATTTTATGGCTACACCTTC.